The T cell receptor (beta chain) under discussion was sequenced for a study of CD8 T cells in ankylosing spondylitis. The V and J ends lost 8 bases and 4 bases respectively, with 15 bases between them. The CDR3 covers 14 residues. General observations from the study: Certain motif variants had earlier been reported in reactive arthritis synovial fluid and blood. Characteristic, it appeared, of ankylosing spondylitis blood was a TCR beta motif of roughly eight highly homologous variants.

This clonotype was counted at least ten times. As yet, its antigen is unknown. TCRdb passed the 5' RACE reads through MiXCR, listing each CDR3 protein once. The data show around 480,000 distinct CDR3 sequences, about a sixth seen once. The sequencing input was blood, either unsorted or a sorted T cell fraction (not recorded which). V gene TRBV12-3 or TRBV12-4 combines with J gene TRBJ2-1; weak D call: TRBD1 (7 bases). The TCR sequence derives from a male donor with ankylosing spondylitis. The CDR3 reads CASAAGGNYNEQFF. Written as DNA, the CDR3 is TGTGCCAGCGCCGCAGGGGGGAATTACAATGAGCAGTTCTTC.